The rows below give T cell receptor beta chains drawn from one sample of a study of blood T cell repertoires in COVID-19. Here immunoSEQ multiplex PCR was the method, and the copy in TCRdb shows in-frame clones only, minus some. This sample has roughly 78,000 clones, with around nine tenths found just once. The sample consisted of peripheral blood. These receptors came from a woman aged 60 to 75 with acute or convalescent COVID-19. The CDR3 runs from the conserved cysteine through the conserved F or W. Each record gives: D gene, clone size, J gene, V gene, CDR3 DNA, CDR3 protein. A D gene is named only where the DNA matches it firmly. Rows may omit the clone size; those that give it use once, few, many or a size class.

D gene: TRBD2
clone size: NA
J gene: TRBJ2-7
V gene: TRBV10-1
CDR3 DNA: TGCGCCAGCAGTCCGGGACTAGCGGGGGGGTCGTCTCAGAGCGAGCAGTACTTC
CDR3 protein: CASSPGLAGGSSQSEQYF

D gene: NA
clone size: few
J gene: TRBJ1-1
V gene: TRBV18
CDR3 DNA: TGTGCCAGCTCGACGGGAAGGACTGAAGCTTTCTTT
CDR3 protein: CASSTGRTEAFF

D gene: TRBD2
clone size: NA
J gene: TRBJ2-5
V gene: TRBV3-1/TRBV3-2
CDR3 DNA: TGTGCCAGCAGCCAAGAAGGCGGGGGGGGCAAGACCCAGTACTTC
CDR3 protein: CASSQEGGGGKTQYF

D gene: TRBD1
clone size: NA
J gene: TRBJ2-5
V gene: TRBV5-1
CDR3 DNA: TGCGCCAGCAGCTGGACAGGGGGGACGGAGACCCAGTACTTC
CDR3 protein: CASSWTGGTETQYF

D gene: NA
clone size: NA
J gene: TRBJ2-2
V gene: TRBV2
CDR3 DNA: TGTGCCAGCAGTGTGGTACAGGGTAACACCGGGGAGCTGTTTTTT
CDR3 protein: CASSVVQGNTGELFF

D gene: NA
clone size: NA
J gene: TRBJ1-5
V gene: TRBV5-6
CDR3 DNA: TGTGCCAGCAGCGGTACAGCTAGCAATCAGCCCCAGCATTTT
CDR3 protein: CASSGTASNQPQHF

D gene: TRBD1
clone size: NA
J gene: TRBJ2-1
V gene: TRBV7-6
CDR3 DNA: TGTGCCAGCAGCAGGGACAGGGGGGCCAATGAGCAGTTCTTC
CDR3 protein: CASSRDRGANEQFF

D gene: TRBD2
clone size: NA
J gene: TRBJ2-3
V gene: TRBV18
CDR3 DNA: TGTGCCAGCTCAAGGACTAGCGGGAGATTAGGGGATACGCAGTATTTT
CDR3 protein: CASSRTSGRLGDTQYF

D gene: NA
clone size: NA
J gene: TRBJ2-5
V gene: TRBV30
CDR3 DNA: TGTGCCTGGAGTGTACAGGGTGAGACCCAGTACTTC
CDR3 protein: CAWSVQGETQYF

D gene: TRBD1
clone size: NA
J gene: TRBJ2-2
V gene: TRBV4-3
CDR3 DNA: TGCGCCAGCAGCCAAGAGGACAGGGCCGGCGGGGAGCTGTTTTTT
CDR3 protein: CASSQEDRAGGELFF

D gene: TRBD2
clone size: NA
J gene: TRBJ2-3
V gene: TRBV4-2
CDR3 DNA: TGTGCCAGCAGCCAAGAAGGTAGCGGGATAGCAGATACGCAGTATTTT
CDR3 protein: CASSQEGSGIADTQYF

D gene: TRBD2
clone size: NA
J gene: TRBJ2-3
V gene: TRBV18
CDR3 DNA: TGTGCCAGCTCACCAGAAGGGGAGGGTGTCACAGATACGCAGTATTTT
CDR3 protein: CASSPEGEGVTDTQYF

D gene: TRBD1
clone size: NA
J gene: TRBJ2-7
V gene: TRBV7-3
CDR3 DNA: TGTGCCAGCAGCTTAGGGGGACAGGGGGTCTACGAGCAGTACTTC
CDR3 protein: CASSLGGQGVYEQYF

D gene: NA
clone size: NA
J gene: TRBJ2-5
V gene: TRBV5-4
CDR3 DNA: TGTGCCAGCAGCGAGGGAACCCAGGAGACCCAGTACTTC
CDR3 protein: CASSEGTQETQYF

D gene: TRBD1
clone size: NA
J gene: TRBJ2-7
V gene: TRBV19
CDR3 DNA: TGTGCCAGTAGTTTGAGGGACAGGGGTCTCAACGAGCAGTACTTC
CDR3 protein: CASSLRDRGLNEQYF

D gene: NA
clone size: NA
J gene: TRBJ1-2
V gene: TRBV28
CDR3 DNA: TGTGCCAGCAGTTTGGCCAGGTCTGGCTATGGCTACACCTTC
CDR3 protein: CASSLARSGYGYTF

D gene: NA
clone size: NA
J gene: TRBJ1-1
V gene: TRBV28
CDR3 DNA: TGTGCCAGCACCAACCCACAGGGTATGAACACTGAAGCTTTCTTT
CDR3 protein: CASTNPQGMNTEAFF

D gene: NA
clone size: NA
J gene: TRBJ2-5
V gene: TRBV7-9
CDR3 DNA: TGTGCCAGCAGCTTACTCTCCCTAAGAGAGACCCAGTACTTC
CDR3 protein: CASSLLSLRETQYF

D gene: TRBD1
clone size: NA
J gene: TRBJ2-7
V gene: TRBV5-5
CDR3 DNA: TGTGCCAGCAGCTCCCGAAGGGACAGTCCCTACGAGCAGTACTTC
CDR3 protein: CASSSRRDSPYEQYF

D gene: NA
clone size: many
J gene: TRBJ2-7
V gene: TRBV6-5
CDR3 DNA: TGTGCCAGCAGCTCCTGGAGCGAGAAGCAGTACTTC
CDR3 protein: CASSSWSEKQYF

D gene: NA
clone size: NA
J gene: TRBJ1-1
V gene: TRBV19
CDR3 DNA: TGTGCCAGTAGTTGGGAGACGAACACTGAAGCTTTCTTT
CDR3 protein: CASSWETNTEAFF

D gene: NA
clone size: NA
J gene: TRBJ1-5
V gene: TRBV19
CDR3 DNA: TGTGCCAGTACCAGGGGCAATCAGCCCCAGCATTTT
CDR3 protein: CASTRGNQPQHF

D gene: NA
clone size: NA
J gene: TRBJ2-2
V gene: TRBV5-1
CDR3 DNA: TGCGCCAGCAGCCAGATGAACACCGGGGAGCTGTTTTTT
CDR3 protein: CASSQMNTGELFF

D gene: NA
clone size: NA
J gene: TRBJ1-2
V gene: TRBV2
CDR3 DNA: TGTGCCAGCAGTGTACAGGGTCTGGATGGCTACACCTTC
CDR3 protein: CASSVQGLDGYTF

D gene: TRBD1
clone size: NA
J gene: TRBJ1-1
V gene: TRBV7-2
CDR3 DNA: TGTGCCAGCAGCATCACCGGGACAGGGAACACTGAAGCTTTCTTT
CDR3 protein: CASSITGTGNTEAFF

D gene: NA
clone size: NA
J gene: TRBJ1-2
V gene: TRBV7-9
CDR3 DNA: TGTGCCAGCAGCGCCGGGACTTTCGGCACCTTC
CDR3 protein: CASSAGTFGTF

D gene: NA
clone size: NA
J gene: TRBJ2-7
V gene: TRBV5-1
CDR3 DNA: TGCGCCAGCAGCTTGGGGCAGGTCGTGTCCGAGCAGTACTTC
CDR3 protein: CASSLGQVVSEQYF

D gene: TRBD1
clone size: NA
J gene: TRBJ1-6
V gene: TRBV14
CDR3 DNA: TGTGCCAGCAGCCTCGGGACAGGTGATAATTCACCCCTCCACTTT
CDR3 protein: CASSLGTGDNSPLHF

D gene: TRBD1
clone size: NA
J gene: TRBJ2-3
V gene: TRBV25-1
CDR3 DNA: TGTGCCAGCAGTGCCGGGGACAGACGGGAGTATTTT
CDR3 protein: CASSAGDRREYF

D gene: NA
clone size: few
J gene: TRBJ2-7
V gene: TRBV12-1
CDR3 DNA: TGTGCCAGCAGCCCAACAGGGGGTTACGAGCAGTACTTC
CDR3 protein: CASSPTGGYEQYF

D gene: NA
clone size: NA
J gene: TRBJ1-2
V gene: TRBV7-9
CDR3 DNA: TGTGCCAGCTCAGGACATGAGGAAAGAGGCTATGGCTACACCTTC
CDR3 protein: CASSGHEERGYGYTF

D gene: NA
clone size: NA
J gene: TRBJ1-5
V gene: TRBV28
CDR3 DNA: TGTGCCAGCAAATATAGCAATCAGCCCCAGCATTTT
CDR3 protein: CASKYSNQPQHF

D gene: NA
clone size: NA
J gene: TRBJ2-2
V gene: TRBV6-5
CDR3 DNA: TGTGCCAGCAGTTATCAGGGGCCCTACACCGGGGAGCTGTTTTTT
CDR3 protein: CASSYQGPYTGELFF

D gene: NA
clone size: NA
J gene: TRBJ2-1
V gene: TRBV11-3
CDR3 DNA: TGTGCCAGCAGCCTGGGAGGGACCAGGGGCAATGAGCAGTTCTTC
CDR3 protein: CASSLGGTRGNEQFF

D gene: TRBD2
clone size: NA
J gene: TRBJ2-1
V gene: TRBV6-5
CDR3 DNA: TGTGCCAGCAGTCCGACGGGGGGGTGGAATGAGCAGTTCTTC
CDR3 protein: CASSPTGGWNEQFF

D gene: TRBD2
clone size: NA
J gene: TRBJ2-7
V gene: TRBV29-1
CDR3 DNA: TGCAGCGTTGGGTCTGGCGGGAGAACCGAGCAGTACTTC
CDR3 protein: CSVGSGGRTEQYF

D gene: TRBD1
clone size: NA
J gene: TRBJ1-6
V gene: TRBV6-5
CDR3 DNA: TGTGCCAGCAGGACAGGGTGGTTCTATAATTCACCCCTCCACTTT
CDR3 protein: CASRTGWFYNSPLHF

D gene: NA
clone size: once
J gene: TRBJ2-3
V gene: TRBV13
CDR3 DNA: TGTGCCAGCAGTCTTGCGGGGGCGATGGATATAAATACGCAGTATTTT
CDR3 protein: CASSLAGAMDINTQYF

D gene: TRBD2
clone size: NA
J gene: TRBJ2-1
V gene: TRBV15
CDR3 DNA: TGTGCCACCAGCAGGTCCGGGACTAGCGGGAGGAATGAGCAGTTCTTC
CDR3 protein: CATSRSGTSGRNEQFF

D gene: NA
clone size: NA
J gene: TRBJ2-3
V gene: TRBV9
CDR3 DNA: TGTGCCAGCAGCGTAGAGGCGGGAATCACAGATACGCAGTATTTT
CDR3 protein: CASSVEAGITDTQYF

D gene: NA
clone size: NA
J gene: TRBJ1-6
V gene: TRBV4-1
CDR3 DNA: TGCGCCAGCAGCCAAAACCGGGATTCACCCCTCCACTTT
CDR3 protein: CASSQNRDSPLHF

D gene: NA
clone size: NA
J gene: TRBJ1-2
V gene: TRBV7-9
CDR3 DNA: TGTGCCAGCAGTTCTACCGGGGGTGGCTACACCTTC
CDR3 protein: CASSSTGGGYTF

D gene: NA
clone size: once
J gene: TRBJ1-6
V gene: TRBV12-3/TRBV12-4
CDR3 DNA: TGTGCCAGCAGTTTCCTTGTTTCTTCACCCCTCCACTTT
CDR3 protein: CASSFLVSSPLHF

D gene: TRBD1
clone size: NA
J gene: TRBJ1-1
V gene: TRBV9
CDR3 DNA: TGTGCCAGCAGCGTAGAGGGGGCAAACACTGAAGCTTTCTTT
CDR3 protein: CASSVEGANTEAFF